This TCR beta chain was sequenced during a study of blood T cell repertoires in COVID-19. The method was immunoSEQ multiplex PCR; TCRdb's version includes in-frame clones alone and lacks a portion of them. The sample lists around 300,000 clones, more than 80% occurring once. CDR3 size: 17 residues. Germline V gives CDR1 LNHDA, CDR2 SQIVND (reference sequence). V lost 3 bases and J 1 base, leaving 16 bases between the germline ends. The sequencing sample was made of PBMCs or T cells enriched from blood (not recorded which). The clonotype comes from a woman aged 25 to 39 who had recovered from COVID-19. This sequence joins TRBV19 and TRBJ2-1, with D perhaps matching TRBD1 (6 bases). CDR3 DNA sequence: TGTGCCAGTAGTATCCGACGGGACAAAACTTCCTACAATGAGCAGTTCTTC. It encodes CASSIRRDKTSYNEQFF.